This T cell receptor (beta chain) was sequenced in a study of spatial heterogeneity in lung cancer. Study information: Among detected sequences, beta-chain ones consistently exceeded alpha-chain ones in number. The average count in raw reads for each unique TCR and UMI combination exceeded nine appearances. Broader study findings: Counts of expanded alpha and beta TCRs within tumors tracked the tumor nonsynonymous mutation count.

V was shortened by 0 bases and J by 4 bases, with 10 bases between the two germline ends. Germline V gene lookup returns CDR1 MNHEY and CDR2 SVGAGI. The CDR3 loop spans 15 amino acids. Indicated time point: sample taken at primary tumor resection. Samples came from 65 to 75 TRACERx patients with untreated early-stage lung cancer. The authors sequenced whole RNA from tumor, nontumor lung or frozen PBMC without sorting. This clonotype is medium-sized within its sample. The antigen is not known. From the 5' RACE reads, TCRdb called clonotypes with MiXCR, one entry per CDR3 protein. The repertoire has about 3,400 distinct CDR3 sequences, 13% of them found once; the top ten carry more than 7.5%.

This sequence was found in a female donor with early-stage non-small cell lung cancer. The input for sequencing was lung tumor tissue, taken at surgery. The V gene is TRBV6-5, the J gene TRBJ1-5; D unclear. Here the CDR3 reads CASSYSMHKNQPQHF. The CDR3 nucleotides read TGTGCCAGCAGTTACTCGATGCACAAAAATCAGCCCCAGCATTTT.